The 4 T cell receptor beta chains in this list originate from one sample, sequenced in a study of shared clonotypes between healthy human individuals. This table comes from immunoSEQ multiplex PCR, and its TCRdb copy is limited to in-frame clones, with some not included. The sample yields hundreds of thousands of clones, approximately 95% seen once. Positively selected for CCR7, the CD45RO-negative cells used as naive CD8 cells excluded terminally differentiated effector memory CD45RA+ cells. The sample taken for sequencing was naive CD8+ T cells sorted from blood. The receptors shown here come from a woman younger than 45 in good health.

This clone was seen just once. The chain links TRBV5-1 to TRBJ2-2; D gene ambiguous. There are 14 residues in the CDR3. CDR1 and CDR2 (germline): SGHRS, YFSETQ. Trimming shortened V by 0 bases and J by 1 base, and 4 bases separated the two germline ends. CDR3 region: CASSLEQNTGELFF. DNA of the CDR3: TGCGCCAGCAGCTTGGAGCAGAACACCGGGGAGCTGTTTTTT.

The rearrangement joins TRBV13 to TRBJ2-6, with 9 bases identical to TRBD2. The CDR3 is made up of 18 amino acids. Losses at the gene ends were 2 bases for V and 2 bases for J; bases not matched to a gene: 7. Germline-derived CDR1 and CDR2 are PRHDT and FYEKMQ (reference sequence). The CDR3 here is CASSLRLAGFAGANVLTF. CDR3 sequence (DNA): TGTGCCAGCAGCTTACGGCTAGCGGGATTCGCTGGGGCCAACGTCCTGACTTTC.

This clone was seen just once. The gene calls are TRBV13 and TRBJ2-5; D perhaps matches TRBD1 (5 bases). Germline lookup yields CDR1 PRHDT and CDR2 FYEKMQ (reference sequence). The length of the CDR3 is 13 residues. V lost 5 bases to trimming and J lost 5 bases, with 12 bases between them. The DNA for the CDR3 is TGTGCCAGCAGCCAAGACAGTAGGGAGACCCAGTACTTC. Translated, it gives CASSQDSRETQYF.

The chain recombines TRBV4-1 with TRBJ2-1; TRBD2 is a possible D gene (6 bases). The V gene lost 3 bases and the J gene lost 8 bases, with 11 bases spanning the gap. Looked up from germline, CDR1 is MGHRA and CDR2 is YSYEKL. The CDR3 loop spans 13 amino acids. As DNA, the CDR3 is TGCGCCAGCAGCCAGGAAGCTAGCGATGAGCAGTTCTTC. Encoded protein: CASSQEASDEQFF.